This paragraph covers one TCR beta chain sequence. The target antigen is unknown. V was clipped by 1 base and J by 3 bases, with 7 bases between them. Looked up from germline, CDR1 is LGHDT and CDR2 is YNNKEL (reference sequence). This CDR3 region has 14 residues. The CDR3 regions of TCR beta were amplified from RNA transcripts. Using the HTBI primer set, a first-round RT-PCR was run on the TCR CDR3. TCRdb reanalysed the multiplex PCR reads using MiXCR and keeps one entry per CDR3 protein. The table shows a few hundred thousand distinct CDR3 sequences, with 14% to 15% occurring only once. This entry is derived from a study of T cells in Graves' hyperthyroidism and ophthalmopathy. Study conclusions and caveats: Ophthalmopathy, which appeared later, was predicted by the model a median 6.5 months before onset. Appearing also in blood were most of the thyroid clonotypes expanded above 0.001.

Sequences were obtained from blood. The receptor was derived from a woman between 25 and 40 years old with Graves' hyperthyroidism. The chain couples TRBV3-1 to TRBJ2-1; no firm D call. The CDR3 bases are TGTGCCAGCAGCCAAGCAGGAGTCTACAATGAGCAGTTCTTC. This gives the protein CASSQAGVYNEQFF.